The entry that follows covers one T cell receptor (beta chain) sequence. Its target is not known. One end of the junction fails to match germline, which may point to a read error. Some clones are missing from TCRdb's copy, which holds only in-frame ones; the method was immunoSEQ multiplex PCR. The sample includes about 120,000 clones, approximately 87% seen only once; the top ten take around 6%. The CDR3 has 15 amino acids. Looked up from germline, CDR1 is SGHTA and CDR2 is FQGNSA. This entry comes from a study of cytomegalovirus exposure and HLA in healthy donors. Points from the study as a whole: About 150 TCR beta chains were listed as cytomegalovirus-associated. Most TCR sequences were uncommon, yet certain public TCRs appeared in many donors. Diagnosis of cytomegalovirus status made by the classifier reportedly showed high specificity and sensitivity. TCR clusters originating in the first cohort tended to co-occur in the roughly 130 validation repertoires, according to a later analysis.

The rearrangement joins TRBV7-2 to TRBJ2-7; TRBD1 matches 11 bases. This TCR came from a woman between 18 and 30 years old in good health and CMV-seropositive. Sequencing was done on a sample of PBMCs. The CDR3 protein is CASSYRTGGSYEQYF. CDR3 in DNA: TGTGCCAGCAGCTACCGGACAGGGGGCTCCTATGAGCAGTACTTC.